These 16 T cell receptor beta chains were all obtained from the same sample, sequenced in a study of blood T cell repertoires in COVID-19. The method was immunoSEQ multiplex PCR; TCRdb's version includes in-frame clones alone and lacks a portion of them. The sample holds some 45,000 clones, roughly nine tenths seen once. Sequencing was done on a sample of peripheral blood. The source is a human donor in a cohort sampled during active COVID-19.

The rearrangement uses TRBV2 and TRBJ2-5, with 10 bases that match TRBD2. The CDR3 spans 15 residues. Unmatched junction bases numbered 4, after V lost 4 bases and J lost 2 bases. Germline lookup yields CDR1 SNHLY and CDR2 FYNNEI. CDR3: CASSGGAGGQETQYF. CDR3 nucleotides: TGTGCCAGCAGTGGTGGAGCGGGGGGGCAAGAGACCCAGTACTTC.

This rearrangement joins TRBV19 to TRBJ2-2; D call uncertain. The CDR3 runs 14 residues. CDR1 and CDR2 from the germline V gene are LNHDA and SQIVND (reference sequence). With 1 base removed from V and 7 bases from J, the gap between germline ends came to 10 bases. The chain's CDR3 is CASSIVLVSGELFF. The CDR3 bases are TGTGCCAGTAGTATAGTTCTAGTAAGCGGGGAGCTGTTTTTT.

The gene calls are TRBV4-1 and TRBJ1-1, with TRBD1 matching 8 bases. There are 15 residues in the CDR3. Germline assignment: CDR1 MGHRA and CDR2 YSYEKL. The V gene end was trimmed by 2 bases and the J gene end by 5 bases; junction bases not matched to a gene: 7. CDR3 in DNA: TGCGCCAGCAGCCAACAGCTGCAGGGGGCGACTGAAGCTTTCTTT. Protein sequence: CASSQQLQGATEAFF.

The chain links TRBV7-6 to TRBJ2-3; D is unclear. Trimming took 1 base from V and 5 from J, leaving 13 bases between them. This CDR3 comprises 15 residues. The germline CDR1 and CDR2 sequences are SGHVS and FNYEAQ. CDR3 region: CASSLVALSLDTQYF. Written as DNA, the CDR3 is TGTGCCAGCAGCTTAGTAGCATTAAGCCTAGATACGCAGTATTTT.

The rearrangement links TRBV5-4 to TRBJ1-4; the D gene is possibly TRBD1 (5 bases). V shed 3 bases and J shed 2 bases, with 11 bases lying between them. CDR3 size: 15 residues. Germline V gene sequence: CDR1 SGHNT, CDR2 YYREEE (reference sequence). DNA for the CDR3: TGTGCCAGCAGCTCCGGGGGGGAGACTAATGAAAAACTGTTTTTT. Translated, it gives CASSSGGETNEKLFF. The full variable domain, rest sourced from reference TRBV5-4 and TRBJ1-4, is ETGVTQSPTHLIKTRGQQVTLRCSSQSGHNTVSWYQQALGQGPQFIFQYYREEENGRGNFPPRFSGLQFPNYSSELNVNALELDDSALYLCASSSGGETNEKLFFGSGTQLSVL.

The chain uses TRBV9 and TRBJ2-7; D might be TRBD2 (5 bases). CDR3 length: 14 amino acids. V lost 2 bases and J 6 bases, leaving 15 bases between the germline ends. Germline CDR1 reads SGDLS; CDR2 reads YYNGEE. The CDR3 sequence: CASSVAPESGEQYF. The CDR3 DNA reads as TGTGCCAGCAGCGTGGCACCGGAGAGCGGCGAGCAGTACTTC.

The CDR3 DNA follows: TGTGCCAGCAGTGATATGAGGACTAGCTTCTACGAGCAGTACTTC. It is translated as CASSDMRTSFYEQYF. This chain joins TRBV2 and TRBJ2-7, with 8 bases matching TRBD2. Germline V lookup: CDR1 SNHLY, CDR2 FYNNEI. V shed 3 bases and J 3 bases; nucleotides not matched to a gene: 7. The CDR3 is 15 residues long.

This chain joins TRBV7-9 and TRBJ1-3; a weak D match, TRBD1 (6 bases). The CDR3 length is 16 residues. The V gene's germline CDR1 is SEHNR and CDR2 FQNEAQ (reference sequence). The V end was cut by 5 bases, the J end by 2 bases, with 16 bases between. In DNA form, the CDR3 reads TGTGCCAGCAGCAGGCCACAGGGATTGGCTGGAAACACCATATATTTT. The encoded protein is CASSRPQGLAGNTIYF.

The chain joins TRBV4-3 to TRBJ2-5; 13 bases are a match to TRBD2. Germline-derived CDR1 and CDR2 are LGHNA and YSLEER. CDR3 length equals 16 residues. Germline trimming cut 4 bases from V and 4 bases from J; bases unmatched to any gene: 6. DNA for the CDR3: TGCGCCAGCAGCCCGGCAGGACTAGCGGGGGCAGAGACCCAGTACTTC. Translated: CASSPAGLAGAETQYF.

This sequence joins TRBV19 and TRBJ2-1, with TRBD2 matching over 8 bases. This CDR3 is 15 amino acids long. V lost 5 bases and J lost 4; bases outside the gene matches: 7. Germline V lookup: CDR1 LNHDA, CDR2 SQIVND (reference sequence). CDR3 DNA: TGTGCCAGTAGTCCACCGGGGGGGCAATACAATGAGCAGTTCTTC. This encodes CASSPPGGQYNEQFF.

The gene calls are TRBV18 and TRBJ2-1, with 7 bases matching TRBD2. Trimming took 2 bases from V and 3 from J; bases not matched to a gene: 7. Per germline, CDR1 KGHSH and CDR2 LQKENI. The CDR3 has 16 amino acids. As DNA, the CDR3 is TGTGCCAGCTCACCAGAGCCAGCGGGGATCTACAATGAGCAGTTCTTC. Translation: CASSPEPAGIYNEQFF.

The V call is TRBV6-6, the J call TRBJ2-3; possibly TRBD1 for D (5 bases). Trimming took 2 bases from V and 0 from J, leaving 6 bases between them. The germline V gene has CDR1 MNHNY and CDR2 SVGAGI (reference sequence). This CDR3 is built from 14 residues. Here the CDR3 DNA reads TGTGCCAGCAGTTACGGACAAAGCACAGATACGCAGTATTTT. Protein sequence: CASSYGQSTDTQYF.

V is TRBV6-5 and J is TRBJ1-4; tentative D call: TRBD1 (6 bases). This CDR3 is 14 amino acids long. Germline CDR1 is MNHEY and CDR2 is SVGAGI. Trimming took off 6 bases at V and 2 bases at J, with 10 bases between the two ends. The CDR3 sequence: CASRGAGTNEKLFF. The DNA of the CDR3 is TGTGCCAGCAGGGGGGCAGGGACTAATGAAAAACTGTTTTTT.

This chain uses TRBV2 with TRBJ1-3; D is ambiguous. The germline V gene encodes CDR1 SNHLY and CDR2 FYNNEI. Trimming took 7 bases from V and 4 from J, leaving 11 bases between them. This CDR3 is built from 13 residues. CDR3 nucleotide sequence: TGTGCCAGCACGGGAGGGCTCGGAAACACCATATATTTT. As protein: CASTGGLGNTIYF.

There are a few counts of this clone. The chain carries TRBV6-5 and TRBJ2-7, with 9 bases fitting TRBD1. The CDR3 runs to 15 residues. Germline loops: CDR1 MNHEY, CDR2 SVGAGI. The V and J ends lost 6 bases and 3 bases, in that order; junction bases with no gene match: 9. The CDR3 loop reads CASRTTGQGNYEQYF. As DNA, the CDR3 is TGTGCCAGCAGGACTACGGGACAGGGAAACTACGAGCAGTACTTC.

As DNA, the CDR3 is TGTGCCACCAGCAGAGATCAGCTAGCGCCGTATTTT. Its protein product is CATSRDQLAPYF. This chain joins TRBV15 and TRBJ2-3; perhaps TRBD2 as D (6 bases). Trimming cost V 0 bases and J 14 bases, with 12 bases left between them. Germline assignment: CDR1 LNHNV and CDR2 YYDKDF (reference sequence). The CDR3 runs 12 residues.